The 12 T cell receptor beta chains in this list originate from one sample, sequenced in a study of CD8 T cells in ankylosing spondylitis. Their antigens remain unidentified. Study-level points and caveats: Several highly homologous variants made up a TCR beta motif, and this motif appeared characteristic of ankylosing spondylitis blood.

TCRdb re-called the 5' RACE reads through MiXCR, storing one row per CDR3 protein. Counted here are 350,000 to 550,000 distinct CDR3 sequences, roughly 25% occurring once; the ten biggest clones make up about 1%. Sequenced sample: blood, either unsorted or a sorted T cell fraction (not recorded which). The origin of the receptors is a male donor with ankylosing spondylitis.

This chain connects TRBV12-3 or TRBV12-4 to TRBJ2-3, with TRBD2 matching over 8 bases. The V gene end was trimmed by 5 bases and the J gene end by 4 bases; junction bases not matched to a gene: 17. The CDR3 covers 18 residues. CDR3 residues: CASSPTAGGPRSSDTQYF. Written as DNA, the CDR3 is TGTGCCAGCAGTCCCACCGCGGGAGGCCCCAGGTCATCAGATACGCAGTATTTT.

This clonotype was counted a few times. J is TRBJ1-2 and V is TRBV15; 7 bases are a match to TRBD1. V was clipped by 3 bases and J by 8 bases; unmatched bases: 9. This CDR3 is 14 amino acids long. Germline V gene data show CDR1 as LNHNV and CDR2 as YYDKDF (reference sequence). The DNA of the CDR3 is TGTGCCACCAGCAGGGAGGGGGCTGTAGCCGGCTACACCTTC. The encoded protein is CATSREGAVAGYTF.

This clonotype was counted between two and nine times. The V and J genes are TRBV19 and TRBJ2-1; 9 bases are shared with TRBD2. Trimming removed 3 bases from V and 10 bases from J; junction bases left unmatched: 13. The germline V gene has CDR1 LNHDA and CDR2 SQIVND (reference sequence). The CDR3 length is 16 residues. CDR3 loop: CASSITTSGLNEEQFF. In DNA form, the CDR3 reads TGTGCCAGTAGTATTACGACTAGCGGACTTAATGAAGAGCAGTTCTTC.

This clonotype has at least ten counts. The chain recombines TRBV5-1 with TRBJ2-1; 8 positions match TRBD1. This CDR3 has 15 residues. With V trimmed by 0 bases and J by 5 bases, 4 bases remained unmatched. Germline CDR1 and CDR2: SGHRS and YFSETQ. This CDR3 reads CASSLVGTGHNEQFF. As DNA, the CDR3 is TGCGCCAGCAGCTTGGTTGGGACAGGACACAATGAGCAGTTCTTC.

This clonotype was picked up many times. This sequence joins TRBV29-1 and TRBJ2-5, with D possibly being TRBD2 (6 bases). The germline V gene encodes CDR1 SQVTM and CDR2 ANQGSEA. V was shortened by 4 bases and J by 5 bases, with 14 bases between the two germline ends. There are 13 residues in the CDR3. CDR3 residues: CSVVMGGGETQYF. Written as DNA, the CDR3 is TGCAGCGTTGTAATGGGAGGCGGGGAGACCCAGTACTTC.

This clonotype was detected a few times. V gene TRBV20-1 combines with J gene TRBJ2-7, with 7 bases matching TRBD2. The CDR3 covers 13 residues. Germline assignment: CDR1 DFQATT and CDR2 SNEGSKA (reference sequence). The V and J ends lost 0 bases and 7 bases, in that order; junction bases with no gene match: 6. CDR3 sequence: CSARDSRGREQYF. For the CDR3, the DNA is TGCAGTGCTAGAGACTCGCGGGGGAGGGAGCAGTACTTC.

In its sample, this clonotype was seen many times. The chain links TRBV2 to TRBJ2-1, with D maybe TRBD2 (5 bases). The germline gives CDR1 SNHLY, CDR2 FYNNEI. This CDR3 has 15 residues. Trimming removed 7 bases at V and 6 bases at J, with 19 bases between. CDR3 residues: CASTGEEAAGNEQFF. In DNA, the CDR3 is TGTGCCAGCACCGGCGAGGAAGCGGCGGGCAATGAGCAGTTCTTC.

CDR3 region: CASNTLYGYTF. The CDR3 nucleotides are TGTGCCAGCAATACACTCTATGGCTACACCTTC. V usage is TRBV6-2 or TRBV6-3 and J usage is TRBJ1-2; D is uncertain. The CDR3 is 11 amino acids. V dropped 7 bases and J dropped 4 bases, with 7 bases sitting between them. The germline V gene encodes CDR1 MNHEY and CDR2 SVGEGT.

This clonotype was seen a handful of times. The V and J genes are TRBV5-6 and TRBJ2-3; 13 positions match TRBD2. The CDR3 runs 17 residues. After removal of 4 bases from V and 4 bases from J, the junction contained 9 bases not matched to a gene. Germline CDR1 and CDR2: SGHDT and YYEEEE. The CDR3, as DNA: TGTGCCAGCAGCCGTCGGACTAGCGGGAGTGGGTCAGATACGCAGTATTTT. The encoded protein is CASSRRTSGSGSDTQYF.

This clonotype is a singleton in its sample. V usage is TRBV27 and J usage is TRBJ2-7; TRBD1 matches at 7 bases. The CDR3 spans 14 residues. V was clipped by 11 bases and J by 9 bases; unmatched bases: 19. CDR1 is MNHEY and CDR2 is SMNVEV in the germline V gene (reference sequence). In DNA, the CDR3 is TGTGCCGCTGCCCCTCCGGGACAGCTACGAGTGCAGTACTTC. This encodes CAAAPPGQLRVQYF.

The gene calls are TRBV24-1 and TRBJ2-7; D possibly corresponds to TRBD2 (6 bases). Germline CDR1 is KGHDR and CDR2 is SFDVKD. The CDR3 is 14 residues long. Trimming stripped 3 bases from V and 3 bases from J, with 11 bases between. The chain's CDR3 is CATSDTGLNYEQYF. Written as DNA, the CDR3 is TGTGCCACCAGTGATACGGGACTGAACTACGAGCAGTACTTC.

This clonotype was observed a few times. The rearrangement uses TRBV10-3 and TRBJ2-2, with 10 bases matching TRBD2. Germline V gene data show CDR1 as ENHRY and CDR2 as SYGVKD. The CDR3 runs to 16 residues. With V trimmed by 3 bases and J by 5 bases, 6 bases remained unmatched. For the CDR3, the DNA is TGTGCCATCAGTGAACGTCTAGCGGGAGAGACCGGGGAGCTGTTTTTT. It is translated as CAISERLAGETGELFF.